The 21 T cell receptor beta chains reported below all come from one sample, sequenced in a study of blood T cell repertoires in COVID-19. The method was immunoSEQ multiplex PCR; TCRdb's version includes in-frame clones alone and lacks a portion of them. This sample carries 150,000 to 200,000 clones, about 88% of them seen once, and the ten largest clones take around 7%. The source material was peripheral blood. The receptors shown here come from a woman of 80 years or more in a cohort sampled during active or convalescent COVID-19.

The chain recombines TRBV28 with TRBJ2-1; 7 nucleotides match TRBD2. In germline, CDR1 is MDHEN, CDR2 SYDVKM. The CDR3 has 16 residues. After removal of 4 bases from V and 0 bases from J, the junction contained 6 bases not matched to a gene. The CDR3 nucleotides are TGTGCCAGCAGTTCCGGGGGGTTAGGCTCCTACAATGAGCAGTTCTTC. Amino acid sequence: CASSSGGLGSYNEQFF.

The chain couples TRBV7-8 to TRBJ2-2, with unresolved D. Trimming removed 2 bases from V and 7 bases from J, with 14 bases in between. Germline loops: CDR1 SGHVS, CDR2 FQNEAQ. The CDR3 sequence is 15 residues long. This CDR3 is CASSLWRYRGGELFF. The CDR3 DNA reads as TGTGCCAGCAGCTTATGGCGGTATAGAGGCGGGGAGCTGTTTTTT.

The chain joins TRBV7-2 to TRBJ2-1, with TRBD1 as a possible D gene (6 bases). Germline V gene lookup returns CDR1 SGHTA and CDR2 FQGNSA. The CDR3 has 15 residues. V was clipped by 1 base and J by 7 bases, with 14 bases between them. The CDR3 here is CASSLDRDFRNEQFF. In DNA, the CDR3 is TGTGCCAGCAGCTTAGACAGGGATTTTCGGAATGAGCAGTTCTTC.

This rearrangement joins TRBV11-2 to TRBJ2-5, with D unresolved. Germline V gives CDR1 SGHAT, CDR2 FQNNGV. The CDR3 is made up of 16 amino acids. V was shortened by 6 bases and J by 0 bases, with 17 bases between the two germline ends. The CDR3 reads CASSRHGVSYQETQYF. The CDR3 DNA reads as TGTGCCAGCAGTCGTCACGGAGTTTCGTACCAAGAGACCCAGTACTTC.

The table lists this clone with a few counts. CDR3 sequence (DNA): TGTGCCAGCTCACCGGGACAGTCAAAGAACTATGGCTACACCTTC. This sequence encodes CASSPGQSKNYGYTF. The rearrangement joins TRBV18 to TRBJ1-2, with 7 bases aligning to TRBD1. Germline values: CDR1 KGHSH, CDR2 LQKENI. CDR3 length: 15 amino acids. Trimming took 3 bases from V and 2 from J; bases not matched to a gene: 6.

This chain links TRBV11-3 with TRBJ2-3, with 12 bases identical to TRBD2. The J segment lost 2 bases and the V segment lost 5 bases, leaving 5 bases of the junction unmatched. This CDR3 spans 16 amino acids. The germline gives CDR1 SGHNT, CDR2 YENEEA. DNA for the CDR3: TGTGCCAGCAGCGTGACTAGCGGGAGCCTCACAGATACGCAGTATTTT. It specifies CASSVTSGSLTDTQYF.

This chain links TRBV4-2 with TRBJ2-3; 11 nucleotides line up with TRBD2. CDR3 length equals 20 residues. CDR1 and CDR2 (germline): LGHNA, YNFKEQ. Unmatched junction bases numbered 13, after V lost 2 bases and J lost 0 bases. The CDR3 loop reads CASSQPYPRLAGLSTDTQYF. The CDR3, as DNA: TGTGCCAGCAGCCAACCTTATCCGAGACTAGCGGGGCTTAGCACAGATACGCAGTATTTT.

The CDR3 is CATSDQVGAGGRFDEQFF. In DNA form, the CDR3 reads TGTGCCACCAGTGATCAAGTCGGAGCGGGAGGGCGGTTTGATGAGCAGTTCTTC. The chain has TRBV24-1 and TRBJ2-1; 10 nucleotides agree with TRBD2. Unmatched junction bases numbered 15, after V lost 3 bases and J lost 8 bases. From germline, CDR1 is KGHDR and CDR2 SFDVKD. The CDR3 extends over 18 amino acids.

This chain uses TRBV6-5 with TRBJ2-2, with D unresolved. CDR1 and CDR2 (germline): MNHEY, SVGAGI. The length of the CDR3 is 13 residues. V was clipped by 6 bases and J by 4 bases, with 9 bases between them. Here the CDR3 reads CASRISITGELFF. The DNA of the CDR3 is TGTGCCAGCAGGATTTCTATCACCGGGGAGCTGTTTTTT.

V is TRBV19 and J is TRBJ2-1; 11 nucleotides match TRBD2. Germline assignment: CDR1 LNHDA and CDR2 SQIVND (reference sequence). The CDR3 totals 19 residues. J lost 3 bases, V lost 6 bases, and 16 bases had no gene match. The CDR3 is CASSSPRLAGRTNYNEQFF. The CDR3 DNA reads TGTGCCAGTAGCTCCCCACGACTAGCGGGACGTACTAACTACAATGAGCAGTTCTTC.

This chain connects TRBV9 to TRBJ1-1, with 8 nucleotides matching TRBD1. Germline V lookup: CDR1 SGDLS, CDR2 YYNGEE. V was clipped by 5 bases and J by 0 bases; unmatched bases: 6. The CDR3 is 15 amino acids. Here the CDR3 DNA reads TGTGCCAGCAGGAAGGAGGACAGGGTGAACACTGAAGCTTTCTTT. This gives the protein CASRKEDRVNTEAFF.

The chain has TRBV30 and TRBJ1-6, with 7 bases that match TRBD1. The trim removed 0 bases at V and 0 bases at J, leaving 11 bases unmatched. CDR1 and CDR2 from the germline V gene are GTSNPN and SVGIG (reference sequence). This CDR3 is built from 19 residues. Here the CDR3 reads CAWSVMWSGGSSYNSPLHF. CDR3 in DNA: TGTGCCTGGAGTGTAATGTGGTCAGGGGGGAGCTCCTATAATTCACCCCTCCACTTT.

The rearrangement joins TRBV19 to TRBJ2-5; 13 bases map to TRBD2. Germline V gene sequence: CDR1 LNHDA, CDR2 SQIVND (reference sequence). Trimming took 6 bases from V and 5 from J; bases not matched to a gene: 6. The CDR3 is 15 residues long. Here the CDR3 reads CASRPTSGGKETQYF. In DNA, the CDR3 is TGTGCCAGTAGACCGACTAGCGGGGGGAAGGAGACCCAGTACTTC.

The chain uses TRBV6-5 and TRBJ1-3; D is perhaps TRBD1 (5 bases). The length of the CDR3 is 15 residues. Trimming removed 6 bases from V and 3 bases from J, with 15 bases in between. In germline, CDR1 is MNHEY, CDR2 SVGAGI. CDR3: CASRDKSAGGNTIYF. The CDR3 DNA reads TGTGCCAGCAGGGACAAATCAGCCGGTGGAAACACCATATATTTT.

The CDR3 DNA follows: TGTGCCAGCAGCTTGCGGACAGGCGGAAACACCATATATTTT. Its protein is CASSLRTGGNTIYF. The chain couples TRBV5-6 to TRBJ1-3; 7 positions agree with TRBD1. Germline V gene sequence: CDR1 SGHDT, CDR2 YYEEEE. This CDR3 region has 14 residues. With V trimmed by 1 base and J by 4 bases, 2 bases remained unmatched.

The genes are TRBV6-5 and TRBJ2-7; D is uncertain. Trimming shortened V by 0 bases and J by 0 bases, and 12 bases separated the two germline ends. The CDR3 length is 16 residues. Germline CDR1 reads MNHEY; CDR2 reads SVGAGI. CDR3 in amino acids: CASSYSGGVSSYEQYF. DNA for the CDR3: TGTGCCAGCAGTTACTCAGGCGGAGTGAGCTCCTACGAGCAGTACTTC.

This chain connects TRBV18 to TRBJ1-2, with a possible D match to TRBD1 (6 bases). CDR3 length equals 16 residues. V was shortened by 5 bases and J by 8 bases, with 24 bases between the two germline ends. CDR1 KGHSH and CDR2 LQKENI come from the germline V gene. The CDR3 nucleotides are TGTGCCAGCTCAGACAACTCCCTCAGGGGCAGACACGGCTACACCTTC. It specifies CASSDNSLRGRHGYTF.

Here the CDR3 DNA reads TGCGCCAGCAGCTCGACGACTAGTACGGATAGACGCCTCGCAGATCCCGGGGAGCTGTTTTTT. This encodes CASSSTTSTDRRLADPGELFF. J is TRBJ2-2 and V is TRBV5-1, with TRBD2 as a possible D gene (6 bases). Looked up from germline, CDR1 is SGHRS and CDR2 is YFSETQ. The CDR3 has 21 residues. Deletions cut 3 bases from V and 6 bases from J, with 33 bases between.

CDR3 sequence: CASSSTETSSEQFF. CDR3 sequence (DNA): TGTGCCAGCAGTTCGACCGAGACTAGTTCAGAGCAGTTCTTC. The rearrangement joins TRBV28 to TRBJ2-1; weak D call: TRBD2 (6 bases). V was cut by 4 bases and J by 10 bases, with 17 bases left in between. Per the germline V gene, CDR1 is MDHEN and CDR2 is SYDVKM. CDR3 size: 14 residues.

This sequence joins TRBV10-2 and TRBJ1-1; 12 nucleotides line up with TRBD1. Germline CDR1 reads WSHSY; CDR2 reads SAAADI. V lost 5 bases, J lost 6 bases, and 7 bases stayed unmatched. The CDR3 is 15 residues long. CDR3 region: CASSLGQGAVSEAFF. The CDR3 nucleotides are TGCGCCAGCAGTTTGGGACAGGGGGCCGTCTCTGAAGCTTTCTTT.

This rearrangement joins TRBV11-3 to TRBJ2-3; 9 bases are a match to TRBD1. Germline CDR1 is SGHNT and CDR2 is YENEEA. The V and J ends lost 4 bases and 2 bases, in that order; junction bases with no gene match: 10. The CDR3 is 17 residues long. DNA of the CDR3: TGTGCCAGCAGCTCCCCCTTGACAGGGGGTGACACAGATACGCAGTATTTT. Amino acids: CASSSPLTGGDTDTQYF.